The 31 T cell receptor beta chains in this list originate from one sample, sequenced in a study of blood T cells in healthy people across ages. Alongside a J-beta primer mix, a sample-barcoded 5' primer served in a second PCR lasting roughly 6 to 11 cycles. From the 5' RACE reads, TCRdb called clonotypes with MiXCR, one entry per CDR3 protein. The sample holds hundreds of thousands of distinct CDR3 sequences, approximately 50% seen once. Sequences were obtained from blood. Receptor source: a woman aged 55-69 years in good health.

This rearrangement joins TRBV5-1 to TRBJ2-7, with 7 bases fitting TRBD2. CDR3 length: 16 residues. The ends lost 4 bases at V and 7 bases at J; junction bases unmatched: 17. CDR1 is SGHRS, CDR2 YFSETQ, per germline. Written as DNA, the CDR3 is TGCGCCAGCAGCCCCAAATTAGCGGGTGGAAACAATGAGCAGTACTTC. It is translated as CASSPKLAGGNNEQYF.

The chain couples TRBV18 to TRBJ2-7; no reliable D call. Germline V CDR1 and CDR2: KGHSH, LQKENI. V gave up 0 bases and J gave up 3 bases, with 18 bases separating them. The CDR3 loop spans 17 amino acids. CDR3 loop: CASSPPENRMFSYEQYF. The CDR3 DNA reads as TGTGCCAGCTCACCACCGGAAAATCGAATGTTCAGCTACGAGCAGTACTTC.

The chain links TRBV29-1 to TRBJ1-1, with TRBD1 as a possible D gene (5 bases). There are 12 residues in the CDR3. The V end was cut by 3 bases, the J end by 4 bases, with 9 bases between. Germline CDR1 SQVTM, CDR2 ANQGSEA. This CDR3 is CSVEWGGTEAFF. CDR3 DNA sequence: TGCAGCGTTGAGTGGGGGGGCACTGAAGCTTTCTTT.

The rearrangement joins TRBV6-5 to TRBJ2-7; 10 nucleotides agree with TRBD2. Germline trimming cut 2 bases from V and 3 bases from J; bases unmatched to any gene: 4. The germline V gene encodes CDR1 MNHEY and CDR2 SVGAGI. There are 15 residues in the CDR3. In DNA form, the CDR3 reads TGTGCCAGCAGTTACGAGGCTAGCGGGGGCTACGAGCAGTACTTC. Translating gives CASSYEASGGYEQYF.

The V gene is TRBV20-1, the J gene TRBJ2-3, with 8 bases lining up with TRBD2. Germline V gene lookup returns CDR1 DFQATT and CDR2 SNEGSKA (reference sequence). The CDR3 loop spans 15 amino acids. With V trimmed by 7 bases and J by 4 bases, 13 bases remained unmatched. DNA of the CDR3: TGCAGTGTAACAGATAGCGGGGTGGGGGCAGATACGCAGTATTTT. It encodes CSVTDSGVGADTQYF.

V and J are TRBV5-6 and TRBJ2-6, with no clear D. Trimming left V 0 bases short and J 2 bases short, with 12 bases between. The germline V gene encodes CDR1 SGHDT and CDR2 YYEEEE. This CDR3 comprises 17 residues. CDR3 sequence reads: CASSLAARRTGANVLTF. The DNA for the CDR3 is TGTGCCAGCAGCTTGGCGGCTAGAAGGACTGGGGCCAACGTCCTGACTTTC.

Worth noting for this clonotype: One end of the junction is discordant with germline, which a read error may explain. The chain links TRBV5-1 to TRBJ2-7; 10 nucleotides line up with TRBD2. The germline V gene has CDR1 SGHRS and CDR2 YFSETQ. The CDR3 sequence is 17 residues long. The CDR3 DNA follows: TGCGCCAGCAGCTTGAGCGTCAGCGGGAGGGCCTCCGACGAGCAGTACTTC. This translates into CASSLSVSGRASDEQYF.

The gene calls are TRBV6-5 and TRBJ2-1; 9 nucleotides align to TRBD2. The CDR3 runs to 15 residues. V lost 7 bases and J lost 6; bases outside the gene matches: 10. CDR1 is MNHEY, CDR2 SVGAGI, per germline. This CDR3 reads CASTPGSGSRNEQFF. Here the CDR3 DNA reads TGTGCCAGCACCCCGGGTAGCGGGAGTCGCAATGAGCAGTTCTTC.

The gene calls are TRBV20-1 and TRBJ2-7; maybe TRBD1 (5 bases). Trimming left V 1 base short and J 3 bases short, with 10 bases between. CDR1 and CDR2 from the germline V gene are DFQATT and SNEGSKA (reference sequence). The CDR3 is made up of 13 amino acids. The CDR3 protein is CSARGQRSYEQYF. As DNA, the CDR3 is TGCAGTGCTAGAGGACAGAGAAGCTACGAGCAGTACTTC.

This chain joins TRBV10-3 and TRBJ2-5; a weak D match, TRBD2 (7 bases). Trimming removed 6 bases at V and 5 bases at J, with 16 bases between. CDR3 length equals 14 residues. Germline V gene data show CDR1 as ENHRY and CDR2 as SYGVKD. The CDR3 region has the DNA TGTGCCATCAGACAGGCAGGGGAGGGGGAGACCCAGTACTTC. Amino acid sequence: CAIRQAGEGETQYF.

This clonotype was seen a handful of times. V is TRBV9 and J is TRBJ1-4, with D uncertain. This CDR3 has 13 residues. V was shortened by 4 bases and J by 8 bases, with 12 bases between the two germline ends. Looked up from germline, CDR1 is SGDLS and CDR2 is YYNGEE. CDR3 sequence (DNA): TGTGCCAGCAGCACCCGACTGAACGAAAAACTGTTTTTT. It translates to CASSTRLNEKLFF.

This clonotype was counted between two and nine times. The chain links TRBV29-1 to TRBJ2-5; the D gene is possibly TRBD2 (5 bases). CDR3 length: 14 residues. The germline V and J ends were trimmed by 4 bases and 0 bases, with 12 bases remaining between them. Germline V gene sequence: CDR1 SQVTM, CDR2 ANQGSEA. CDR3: CSVASGWYQETQYF. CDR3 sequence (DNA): TGCAGCGTTGCGAGCGGTTGGTACCAAGAGACCCAGTACTTC.

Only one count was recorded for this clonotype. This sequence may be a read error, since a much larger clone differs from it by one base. The CDR3 nucleotides are TGTGCCAGCAGCTGGGGCGTAGCAGAGAGTAACACTGAAGCTTTCTTT. It specifies CASSWGVAESNTEAFF. This chain uses TRBV13 with TRBJ1-1, with a weak D call TRBD1 (5 bases). Germline V lookup: CDR1 PRHDT, CDR2 FYEKMQ (reference sequence). CDR3 size: 16 residues. Trimming cost V 4 bases and J 2 bases, with 17 bases left between them.

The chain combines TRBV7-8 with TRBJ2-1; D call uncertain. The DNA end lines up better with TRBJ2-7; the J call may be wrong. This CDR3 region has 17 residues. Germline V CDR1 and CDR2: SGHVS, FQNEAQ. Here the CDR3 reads CASSPSYGFSSYNEQYF. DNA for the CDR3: TGTGCCAGCAGCCCGAGTTACGGTTTTAGCTCCTACAATGAGCAGTACTTC.

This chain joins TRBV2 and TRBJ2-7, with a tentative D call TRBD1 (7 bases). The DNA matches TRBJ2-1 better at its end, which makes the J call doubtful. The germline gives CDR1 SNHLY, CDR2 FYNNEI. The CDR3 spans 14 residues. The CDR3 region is CASSDQGGSYEQFF. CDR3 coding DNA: TGTGCCAGCAGTGACCAGGGGGGCTCCTACGAGCAGTTCTTC.

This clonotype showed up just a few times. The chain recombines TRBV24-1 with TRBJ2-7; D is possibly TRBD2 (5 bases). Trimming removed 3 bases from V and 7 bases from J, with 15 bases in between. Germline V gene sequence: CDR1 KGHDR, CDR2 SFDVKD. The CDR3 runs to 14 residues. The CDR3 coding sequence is TGTGCCACCAGTGATAGTCTAGCCGCCCATGAGCAGTACTTC. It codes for CATSDSLAAHEQYF.

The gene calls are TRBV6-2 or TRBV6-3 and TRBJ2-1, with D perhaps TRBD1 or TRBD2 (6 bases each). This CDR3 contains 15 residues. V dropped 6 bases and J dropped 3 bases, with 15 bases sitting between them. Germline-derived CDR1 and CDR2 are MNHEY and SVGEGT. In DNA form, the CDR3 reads TGTGCCAGCAGATCCCGGGGGCTTGGCTACAATGAGCAGTTCTTC. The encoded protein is CASRSRGLGYNEQFF.

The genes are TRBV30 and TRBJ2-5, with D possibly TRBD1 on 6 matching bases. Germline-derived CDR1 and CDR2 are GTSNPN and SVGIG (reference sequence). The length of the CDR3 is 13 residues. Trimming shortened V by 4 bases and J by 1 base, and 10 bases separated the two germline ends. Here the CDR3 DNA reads TGTGCCTGGACGTCAGGGGTCCAAGAGACCCAGTACTTC. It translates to CAWTSGVQETQYF.

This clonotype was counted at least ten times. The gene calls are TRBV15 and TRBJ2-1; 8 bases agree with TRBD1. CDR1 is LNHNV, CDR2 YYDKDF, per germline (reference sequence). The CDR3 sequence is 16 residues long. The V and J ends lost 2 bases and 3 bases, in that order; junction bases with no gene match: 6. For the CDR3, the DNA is TGTGCCACCAGCAGATCTGGACAGGGAGACTACAATGAGCAGTTCTTC. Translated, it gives CATSRSGQGDYNEQFF.

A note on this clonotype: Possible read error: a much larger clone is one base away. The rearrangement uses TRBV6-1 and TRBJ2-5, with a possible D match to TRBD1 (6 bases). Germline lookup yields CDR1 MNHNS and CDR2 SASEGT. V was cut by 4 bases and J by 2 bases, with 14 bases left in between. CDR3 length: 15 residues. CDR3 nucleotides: TGTGCCAGCAGTGGATGGTCCAGGGGTCAAGAGACCCAGTACTTC. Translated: CASSGWSRGQETQYF.

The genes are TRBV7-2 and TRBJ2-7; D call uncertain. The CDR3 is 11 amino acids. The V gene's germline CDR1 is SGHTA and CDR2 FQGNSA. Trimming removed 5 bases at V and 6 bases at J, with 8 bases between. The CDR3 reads CASSARREQYF. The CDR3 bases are TGTGCCAGCAGCGCCCGCCGCGAGCAGTACTTC.

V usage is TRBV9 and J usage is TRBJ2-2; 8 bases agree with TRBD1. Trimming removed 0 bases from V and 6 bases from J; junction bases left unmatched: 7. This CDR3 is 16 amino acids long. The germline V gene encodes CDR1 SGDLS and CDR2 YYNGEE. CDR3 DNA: TGTGCCAGCAGCGTAGGGTATGGACAGGGCTCCGGGGAGCTGTTTTTT. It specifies CASSVGYGQGSGELFF. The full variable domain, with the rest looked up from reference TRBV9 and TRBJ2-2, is DSGVTQTPKHLITATGQRVTLRCSPRSGDLSVYWYQQSLDQGLQFLIQYYNGEERAKGNILERFSAQQFPDLHSELNLSSLELGDSALYFCASSVGYGQGSGELFFGEGSRLTVL.

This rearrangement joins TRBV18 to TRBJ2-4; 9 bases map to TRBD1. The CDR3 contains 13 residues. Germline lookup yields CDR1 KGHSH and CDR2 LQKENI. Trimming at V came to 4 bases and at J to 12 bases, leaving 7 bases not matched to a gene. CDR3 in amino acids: CASSLGPDRGQYF. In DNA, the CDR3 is TGTGCCAGCTCACTTGGTCCGGACAGGGGTCAGTACTTC. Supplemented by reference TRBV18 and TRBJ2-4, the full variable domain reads NAGVMQNPRHLVRRRGQEARLRCSPMKGHSHVYWYRQLPEEGLKFMVYLQKENIIDESGMPKERFSAEFPKEGPSILRIQQVVRGDSAAYFCASSLGPDRGQYFGAGTRLSVL.

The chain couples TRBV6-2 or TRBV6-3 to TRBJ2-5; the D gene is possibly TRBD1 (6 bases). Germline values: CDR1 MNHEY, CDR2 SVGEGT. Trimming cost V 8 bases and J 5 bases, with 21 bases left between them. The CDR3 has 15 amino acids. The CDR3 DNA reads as TGTGCCAGCCTCCCAGGCGGCAGGGGACGCGAGACCCAGTACTTC. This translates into CASLPGGRGRETQYF.

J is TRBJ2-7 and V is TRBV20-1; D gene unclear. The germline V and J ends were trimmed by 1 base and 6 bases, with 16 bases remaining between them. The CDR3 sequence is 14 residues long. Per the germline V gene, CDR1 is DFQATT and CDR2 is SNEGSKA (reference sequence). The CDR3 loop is CSARVPAQVREQYF. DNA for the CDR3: TGCAGTGCTAGAGTTCCAGCGCAGGTTCGCGAGCAGTACTTC.

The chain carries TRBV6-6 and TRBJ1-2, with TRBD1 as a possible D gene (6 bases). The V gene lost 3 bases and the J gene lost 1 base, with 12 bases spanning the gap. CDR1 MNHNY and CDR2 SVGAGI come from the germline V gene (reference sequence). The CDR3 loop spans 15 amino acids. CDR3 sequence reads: CASSYWTAGNYGYTF. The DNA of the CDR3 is TGTGCCAGCAGTTATTGGACAGCTGGTAACTATGGCTACACCTTC.

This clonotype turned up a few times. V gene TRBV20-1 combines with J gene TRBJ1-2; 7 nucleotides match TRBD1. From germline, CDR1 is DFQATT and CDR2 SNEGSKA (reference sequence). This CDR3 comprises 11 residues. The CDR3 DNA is TGCAGCCCACGGGACAGCTATGGCTACACCTTC. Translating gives CSPRDSYGYTF.

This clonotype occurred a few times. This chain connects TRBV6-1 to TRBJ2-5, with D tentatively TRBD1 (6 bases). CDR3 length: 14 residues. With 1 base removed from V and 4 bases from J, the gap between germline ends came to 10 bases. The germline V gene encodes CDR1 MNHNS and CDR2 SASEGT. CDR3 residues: CASSEGGLGETQYF. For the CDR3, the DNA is TGTGCCAGCAGTGAAGGGGGGCTTGGAGAGACCCAGTACTTC.

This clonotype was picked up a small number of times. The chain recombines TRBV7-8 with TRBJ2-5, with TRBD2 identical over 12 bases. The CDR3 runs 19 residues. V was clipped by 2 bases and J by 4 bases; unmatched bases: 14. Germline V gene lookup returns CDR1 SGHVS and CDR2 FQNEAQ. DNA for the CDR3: TGTGCCAGCAGCTTAAGGGGATCGGCTAGCGGGAGGGTCGGAGAGACCCAGTACTTC. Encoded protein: CASSLRGSASGRVGETQYF.

The DNA of the CDR3 is TGCAGTGCTAGTGCACTAGCGGGAACAACAGATACGCAGTATTTT. Amino acids: CSASALAGTTDTQYF. V usage is TRBV20-1 and J usage is TRBJ2-3, with 10 bases identical to TRBD2. V lost 3 bases and J lost 3; bases outside the gene matches: 6. Germline V gives CDR1 DFQATT, CDR2 SNEGSKA (reference sequence). The CDR3 contains 15 residues.

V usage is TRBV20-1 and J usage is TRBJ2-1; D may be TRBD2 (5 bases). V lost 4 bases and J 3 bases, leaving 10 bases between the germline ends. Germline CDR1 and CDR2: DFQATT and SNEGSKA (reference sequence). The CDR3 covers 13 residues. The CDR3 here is CSATPSYYNEQFF. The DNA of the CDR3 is TGCAGTGCTACTCCTAGCTACTACAATGAGCAGTTCTTC.